Below, 15 T cell receptor beta chains from the same sample are listed, as sequenced in a study of blood T cell repertoires in COVID-19. TCRdb's copy holds only in-frame clones and misses some; the assay was immunoSEQ multiplex PCR. In the table there are around 110,000 clones, about 79% of which are singletons. The source material was peripheral blood. Receptors originate from a woman in her 70s with acute or convalescent COVID-19.

The V call is TRBV6-1, the J call TRBJ1-4; D remains unclear. Germline values: CDR1 MNHNS, CDR2 SASEGT. The CDR3 sequence is 14 residues long. Between the trimmed V and J ends, which lost 8 bases and 7 bases, there was a span of 17 bases. CDR3 amino acids: CASRHLGSGEKLFF. The CDR3 coding sequence is TGTGCCAGCCGGCACCTAGGGAGCGGTGAAAAACTGTTTTTT.

The V call is TRBV18, the J call TRBJ2-3; TRBD1 matches at 10 bases. Germline CDR1 KGHSH, CDR2 LQKENI. With 0 bases clipped from V and 7 bases from J, the junction kept 1 base outside the gene matches. The CDR3 is 14 amino acids. CDR3 residues: CASSPPDRGYTQYF. DNA of the CDR3: TGTGCCAGCTCACCACCGGACAGGGGGTATACGCAGTATTTT.

The V gene is TRBV6-5, the J gene TRBJ1-3; D uncertain. This CDR3 has 15 residues. Germline V lookup: CDR1 MNHEY, CDR2 SVGAGI. The V end was cut by 6 bases, the J end by 2 bases, with 14 bases between. The CDR3 loop is CASSLFADTGNTIYF. CDR3 DNA: TGTGCCAGCAGCCTTTTCGCCGACACTGGAAACACCATATATTTT.

The CDR3 protein is CASSLAARGRWDGYTF. The CDR3 coding sequence is TGTGCCAGCAGCTTAGCTGCCAGGGGGCGGTGGGATGGCTACACCTTC. The chain employs TRBV7-8 and TRBJ1-2; TRBD1 matches 8 bases. From germline, CDR1 is SGHVS and CDR2 FQNEAQ. This CDR3 region has 16 residues. The J segment lost 6 bases and the V segment lost 0 bases, leaving 9 bases of the junction unmatched.

In its sample, this clone was seen once. V and J are TRBV11-3 and TRBJ2-1; 10 positions match TRBD2. The CDR3 runs 17 residues. Germline CDR1 reads SGHNT; CDR2 reads YENEEA. The V gene end was trimmed by 0 bases and the J gene end by 2 bases; junction bases not matched to a gene: 4. The CDR3 sequence: CASSLDSSGGTYNEQFF. The CDR3 DNA is TGTGCCAGCAGCTTAGATTCTAGCGGGGGTACCTACAATGAGCAGTTCTTC.

Concerning this clone itself: At one end, the junction sequence differs from germline, possibly due to a read error. This rearrangement joins TRBV29-1 to TRBJ2-1; 9 nucleotides match TRBD1. The CDR3 is 16 amino acids. The germline CDR1 and CDR2 sequences are SQVTM and ANQGSEA. This chain's CDR3 is CSADDLTGGSYNERFF. CDR3 sequence (DNA): TGCAGCGCCGACGATTTGACAGGGGGTTCCTACAATGAGCGGTTCTTC.

The chain joins TRBV5-6 to TRBJ1-1; 9 bases match TRBD1. CDR1 is SGHDT, CDR2 YYEEEE, per germline. J lost 7 bases, V lost 3 bases, and 13 bases had no gene match. The CDR3 length is 16 residues. The CDR3 DNA sequence: TGTGCCAGCAGCTACCCCGGGACAGGGATAAGGGATGAAGCTTTCTTT. It is translated as CASSYPGTGIRDEAFF.

Only one count was recorded for this clone. The chain recombines TRBV2 with TRBJ2-3, with 10 bases that match TRBD2. Germline trimming cut 7 bases from V and 1 base from J; bases unmatched to any gene: 2. Germline V gene lookup returns CDR1 SNHLY and CDR2 FYNNEI. The CDR3 contains 14 residues. In nucleotides, the CDR3 is TGTGCCAGCAATCTAGCGGGGGGCACAGATACGCAGTATTTT. Protein sequence: CASNLAGGTDTQYF.

This chain connects TRBV19 to TRBJ1-5, with D maybe TRBD1 (6 bases). With 4 bases removed from V and 0 bases from J, the gap between germline ends came to 22 bases. Germline V CDR1 and CDR2: LNHDA, SQIVND (reference sequence). There are 19 residues in the CDR3. CDR3 bases: TGTGCCAGTAGTACTCCCCGGGGCCGGGACATACTTAGCAATCAGCCCCAGCATTTT. It is translated as CASSTPRGRDILSNQPQHF.

This clone turned up a few times. V is TRBV29-1 and J is TRBJ1-1; D is uncertain. In germline, CDR1 is SQVTM, CDR2 ANQGSEA. The CDR3 spans 13 residues. CDR3 in DNA: TGCAAAGCGGGCACCCGAGGAAACACTGAAGCTTTCTTT. Translation: CKAGTRGNTEAFF.

This chain joins TRBV10-1 and TRBJ1-1; tentative D call: TRBD1 (5 bases). The CDR3 contains 15 residues. Per the germline V gene, CDR1 is WNHNN and CDR2 is SYGVQD (reference sequence). V lost 3 bases, J lost 1 base, and 12 bases lay in between. CDR3 amino acids: CASSDGGVANTEAFF. The CDR3 nucleotides are TGCGCCAGCAGTGATGGGGGGGTGGCGAACACTGAAGCTTTCTTT.

V and J are TRBV11-3 and TRBJ1-4; D unresolved. The V end was cut by 5 bases, the J end by 3 bases, with 13 bases between. This CDR3 is 15 amino acids long. Germline V gene sequence: CDR1 SGHNT, CDR2 YENEEA. CDR3 in DNA: TGTGCCAGCAGCCCCAGTAGTGGAGCTAATGAAAAACTGTTTTTT. This encodes CASSPSSGANEKLFF.

The genes are TRBV4-1 and TRBJ2-5, with a possible D match to TRBD2 (5 bases). Germline assignment: CDR1 MGHRA and CDR2 YSYEKL. V was pared by 4 bases and J by 8 bases, with 14 bases between. The CDR3 extends over 13 amino acids. CDR3 sequence (DNA): TGCGCCAGCAGCCCACAAGTACTAGGCACCCAGTACTTC. Translated: CASSPQVLGTQYF.

The chain links TRBV3-1 (or the pseudogene TRBV3-2) to TRBJ1-2; TRBD1 agrees at 9 bases. The V segment lost 6 bases and the J segment 5 bases; nucleotides outside the gene matches: 7. This CDR3 is built from 14 residues. Germline V gives CDR1 LGHDT, CDR2 YNNKEL (reference sequence). The CDR3 loop is CASRPPQGAYGYTF. The CDR3 DNA follows: TGTGCCAGCAGGCCCCCACAGGGGGCGTATGGCTACACCTTC.

The rearrangement joins TRBV2 to TRBJ2-3; possibly TRBD2 for D (6 bases). The germline V gene has CDR1 SNHLY and CDR2 FYNNEI. The CDR3 covers 13 residues. Trimming took off 6 bases at V and 5 bases at J, with 12 bases between the two ends. The CDR3 spells CASRADGGDTQYF. The CDR3 coding sequence is TGTGCCAGCAGAGCGGACGGGGGAGATACGCAGTATTTT.